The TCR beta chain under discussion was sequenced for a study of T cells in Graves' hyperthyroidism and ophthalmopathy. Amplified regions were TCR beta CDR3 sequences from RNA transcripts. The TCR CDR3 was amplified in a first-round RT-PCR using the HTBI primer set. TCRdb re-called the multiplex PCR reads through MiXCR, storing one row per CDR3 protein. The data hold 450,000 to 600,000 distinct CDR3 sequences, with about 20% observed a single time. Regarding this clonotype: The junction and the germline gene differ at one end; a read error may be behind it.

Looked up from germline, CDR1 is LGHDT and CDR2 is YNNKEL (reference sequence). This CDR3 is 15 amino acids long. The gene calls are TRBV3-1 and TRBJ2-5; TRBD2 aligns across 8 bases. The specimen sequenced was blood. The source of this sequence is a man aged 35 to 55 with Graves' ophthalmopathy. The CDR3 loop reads CAGSQTGRAAETQYF. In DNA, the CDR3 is TGTGCCGGCAGCCAAACCGGGAGGGCCGCGGAGACCCAGTACTTC.